The entry below gives a single TCR beta chain sequence along with its context. CDR3 length equals 15 residues. The V gene's germline CDR1 is MGHRA and CDR2 YSYEKL. V was clipped by 1 base and J by 1 base, with 10 bases between them. The data originate from a study of human T cells and chemical hapten exposure. TCRdb recomputed calls from the RACE reads with MiXCR, one row per CDR3 protein. Of around 120,000 distinct CDR3 sequences listed, about an eighth are singletons. Specified time point: patch test 1, 2 weeks after DPC sensitization. The treatment denotes: therapeutic diphenylcyclopropenone sensitization with weekly scalp DPC. Each donor was an alopecia patient between 18 and 70 years of age who qualified for DPC.

The source material was whole blood, sampled in connection with sensitization to the hapten diphenylcyclopropenone (DPC). The TCR originated in a man younger than 35 with alopecia areata. Some clones in this sample may be carry-over from other donors' samples. This chain uses TRBV4-1 with TRBJ1-1; the D is unclear. CDR3 sequence reads: CASSQAPWRNTEAFF. The CDR3 nucleotides are TGCGCCAGCAGCCAAGCCCCATGGAGGAACACTGAAGCTTTCTTT.